These 32 T cell receptor beta chains originate from one sample sequenced in a study of T cell repertoires in cytomegalovirus infection (dated by TCRdb to between 2018 and 2020). Sequencing used an Illumina HiSeq 1500. TCRdb reran the public reads through fastp at Q25 and MiXCR, keeping productive beta chains. Duplicate CDR3 protein sequences are folded into a single record with the most common DNA and genes. The sample records around 440,000 distinct CDR3 sequences, 11% of which are singletons. The top ten clones comprise roughly 10% of the sample. Specimen: PBMCs. These receptors originate from a human donor in good health (CMV status not recorded). Some clones in this sample may be carry-over from other donors' samples.

This clonotype has more than one count but fewer than ten. V gene TRBV12-3 or TRBV12-4 combines with J gene TRBJ2-5; D is perhaps TRBD1 or TRBD2 (5 bases each). This CDR3 is 13 amino acids long. The V end was cut by 7 bases, the J end by 5 bases, with 14 bases between. CDR3 bases: TGTGCCAGCAATCTAATGGGGGAGGAGACCCAGTACTTC. Translating it yields CASNLMGEETQYF.

The chain carries TRBV19 and TRBJ2-1, with D possibly being TRBD1 or TRBD2 (5 bases each). The CDR3 runs to 15 residues. Trimming took 5 bases from V and 4 from J, leaving 15 bases between them. Germline lookup yields CDR1 LNHDA and CDR2 SQIVND (reference sequence). CDR3 in amino acids: CASSRGPAFYNEQFF. CDR3 bases: TGTGCCAGTAGTCGGGGACCGGCGTTTTACAATGAGCAGTTCTTC.

This clonotype occurred many times. V usage is TRBV14 and J usage is TRBJ2-1; possible D gene TRBD2, 6 bases. V lost 4 bases and J lost 4, with 17 bases in between. CDR3 length: 16 residues. Germline assignment: CDR1 SGHDN and CDR2 FVKESK. The CDR3 bases are TGTGCCAGCAGCCTACCTGGGGGGAATTTTTACAATGAGCAGTTCTTC. Its translation: CASSLPGGNFYNEQFF.

In its sample, this clonotype was seen a few times. The chain employs TRBV6-5 and TRBJ1-5, with 7 bases aligning to TRBD1. The ends lost 6 bases at V and 3 bases at J; junction bases unmatched: 8. There are 15 residues in the CDR3. Germline CDR1 and CDR2: MNHEY and SVGAGI. CDR3 amino acids: CASSQTGDFNQPQHF. The CDR3 DNA follows: TGTGCCAGCAGCCAAACAGGGGACTTCAATCAGCCCCAGCATTTT.

This clonotype was detected many times. The chain joins TRBV4-1 to TRBJ1-6, with a weak D call TRBD1 (6 bases). V dropped 3 bases and J dropped 5 bases, with 14 bases sitting between them. This CDR3 region has 16 residues. Germline V gene sequence: CDR1 MGHRA, CDR2 YSYEKL. The CDR3 sequence: CASSQTGSANNSPLHF. The CDR3 DNA follows: TGCGCCAGCAGCCAGACAGGTTCAGCGAATAATTCACCCCTCCACTTT.

This clonotype was found many times. The rearrangement uses TRBV6-6 and TRBJ1-6, with 7 bases lining up with TRBD1. The CDR3 consists of 15 residues. Germline V gene data show CDR1 as MNHNY and CDR2 as SVGAGI (reference sequence). V shed 5 bases and J 10 bases; nucleotides not matched to a gene: 11. The DNA of the CDR3 is TGTGCCAGCAGTACCGGGACAGTTACCCTCTCACCCCTCCACTTT. Translation gives CASSTGTVTLSPLHF.

A remark on this clonotype: This may come from a read error, since a much larger clone is one base off. This chain connects TRBV6-8 to TRBJ2-3; D unclear. Germline CDR1 is MNHGY and CDR2 is SAAAGT. The CDR3 is 15 amino acids. The CDR3 DNA follows: TGTGCCAACAGTTACTCTGGGGTTAGCACAGATACGCAGTATTTT. As protein: CANSYSGVSTDTQYF.

This clonotype showed up many times. The chain is built from TRBV7-9 and TRBJ1-3; TRBD1 matches at 7 bases. Trimming cost V 4 bases and J 0 bases; bases outside gene matches: 3. The CDR3 runs 15 residues. The germline CDR1 and CDR2 sequences are SEHNR and FQNEAQ (reference sequence). CDR3 protein: CASSSGTVSGNTIYF. CDR3 DNA: TGTGCCAGCAGCTCGGGGACAGTCTCTGGAAACACCATATATTTT. Looking up the rest from reference TRBV7-9 and TRBJ1-3 gives the full variable domain: DTGVSQNPRHKITKRGQNVTFRCDPISEHNRLYWYRQTLGQGPEFLTYFQNEAQLEKSRLLSDRFSAERPKGSFSTLEIQRTEQGDSAMYLCASSSGTVSGNTIYFGEGSWLTVV.

This clonotype was seen many times. J is TRBJ2-2 and V is TRBV7-2, with D tentatively TRBD2 (7 bases). Looked up from germline, CDR1 is SGHTA and CDR2 is FQGNSA. The germline V and J ends were trimmed by 2 bases and 6 bases, with 16 bases remaining between them. The length of the CDR3 is 16 residues. The CDR3 nucleotides are TGTGCCAGCAGCTTAAAAGGGGGAGGGAGCTCCGGGGAGCTGTTTTTT. Residues: CASSLKGGGSSGELFF.

Many counts were recorded for this clonotype. The chain recombines TRBV10-3 with TRBJ1-1; D may be TRBD1 (5 bases). V lost 1 base and J lost 5, with 11 bases in between. Per the germline V gene, CDR1 is ENHRY and CDR2 is SYGVKD. CDR3 length: 14 amino acids. CDR3 nucleotides: TGTGCCATCAGTGAGTATCCGGGGACTACTGAAGCTTTCTTT. It codes for CAISEYPGTTEAFF.

This clonotype was recorded at least ten times. J is TRBJ1-2 and V is TRBV27; D is possibly TRBD1 (6 bases). The V gene's germline CDR1 is MNHEY and CDR2 SMNVEV (reference sequence). CDR3 size: 14 residues. Between the trimmed V and J ends, which lost 2 bases and 5 bases, there was a span of 12 bases. The CDR3 here is CASSLTGSGYGYTF. In DNA, the CDR3 is TGTGCCAGCAGTTTAACAGGGTCGGGTTATGGCTACACCTTC.

This clonotype appeared many times. This chain links TRBV7-3 with TRBJ1-1; TRBD1 aligns across 9 bases. Unmatched junction bases numbered 2, after V lost 6 bases and J lost 3 bases. Germline CDR1 reads SGHTA; CDR2 reads FQGTGA. The CDR3 extends over 13 amino acids. CDR3 amino acids: CASRRTGDTEAFF. The CDR3 coding sequence is TGTGCCAGCAGGAGGACAGGGGACACTGAAGCTTTCTTT.

This clonotype has a count of ten or more. The rearrangement joins TRBV6-5 to TRBJ2-1; maybe TRBD2 (5 bases). Per the germline V gene, CDR1 is MNHEY and CDR2 is SVGAGI. V gave up 0 bases and J gave up 4 bases, with 19 bases separating them. The CDR3 consists of 18 residues. The CDR3 loop reads CASSYSRGSSFLYNEQFF. CDR3 DNA: TGTGCCAGCAGTTACTCGAGAGGGAGCTCCTTTTTGTACAATGAGCAGTTCTTC.

The rearrangement links TRBV12-3 or TRBV12-4 to TRBJ1-4, with a possible D match to TRBD1 (5 bases). Trimming removed 6 bases from V and 4 bases from J, with 12 bases in between. The CDR3 sequence is 14 residues long. CDR3 sequence reads: CASREPGLNEKLFF. CDR3 DNA: TGTGCCAGCAGGGAGCCGGGGCTTAATGAAAAACTGTTTTTT.

Regarding this clonotype: A much more abundant neighbour one base away suggests this may be a read error. The chain combines TRBV29-1 with TRBJ2-5, with D maybe TRBD2 (6 bases). Germline V lookup: CDR1 SQVTM, CDR2 ANQGSEA. The CDR3 is 13 residues long. Trimming pared 4 bases from V and 4 bases from J, leaving 13 bases between. For the CDR3, the DNA is TGCAGCGTTGGTGGAGGGTCGGGAGAGACCCAGTACTTC. This codes for CSVGGGSGETQYF.

This clonotype was found a few times. The chain uses TRBV4-2 and TRBJ2-7; 7 nucleotides align to TRBD2. Germline CDR1 is LGHNA and CDR2 is YNFKEQ. The V and J ends lost 0 bases and 2 bases, in that order; junction bases with no gene match: 1. The CDR3 runs 14 residues. In DNA form, the CDR3 reads TGTGCCAGCAGCCAAGATGGGAGGGCCTACGAGCAGTACTTC. This encodes CASSQDGRAYEQYF.

This clonotype was picked up one time. The V call is TRBV5-8, the J call TRBJ2-4; D is unclear. The CDR3 sequence is 17 residues long. CDR1 SGHTS and CDR2 YDEGEE come from the germline V gene. Trimming removed 6 bases at V and 0 bases at J, with 19 bases between. The CDR3 protein is CASTLLQSPLAKNIQYF. The CDR3 DNA reads as TGTGCCAGCACTCTTCTACAGAGTCCCTTAGCCAAAAACATTCAGTACTTC.

The genes are TRBV12-3 or TRBV12-4 and TRBJ1-1; no clear D. The ends were cut back, 7 bases at V and 1 base at J, with 10 bases in the middle. The CDR3 length is 13 residues. CDR3 nucleotide sequence: TGTGCCAGCATCCGAAAGGGGAACACTGAAGCTTTCTTT. This encodes CASIRKGNTEAFF.

This clonotype has a handful of counts. The chain links TRBV3-1 to TRBJ2-7, with 10 bases lining up with TRBD2. J lost 4 bases, V lost 1 base, and 4 bases had no gene match. The germline CDR1 and CDR2 sequences are LGHDT and YNNKEL (reference sequence). The CDR3 contains 15 residues. The CDR3 loop reads CASSQGPSGSYEQYF. CDR3 coding DNA: TGTGCCAGCAGCCAAGGGCCTAGCGGGAGTTACGAGCAGTACTTC.

This clonotype was counted at least ten times. This chain links TRBV7-2 with TRBJ1-2; 10 bases line up with TRBD1. J lost 4 bases, V lost 6 bases, and 8 bases had no gene match. The CDR3 totals 15 residues. The germline V gene encodes CDR1 SGHTA and CDR2 FQGNSA. CDR3 nucleotide sequence: TGTGCCAGCAGACCAGACAGGGGGCGCTTCTATGGCTACACCTTC. As protein: CASRPDRGRFYGYTF.

This clonotype was found a few times. This chain links TRBV19 with TRBJ1-2, with D hard to call. CDR3 length equals 13 residues. Per germline, CDR1 LNHDA and CDR2 SQIVND (reference sequence). Trimming took off 7 bases at V and 0 bases at J, with 9 bases between the two ends. The CDR3 nucleotides are TGTGCCAGTATTGGTCTATCTAACTATGGCTACACCTTC. Its protein product is CASIGLSNYGYTF.

This clonotype was observed at least ten times. The CDR3 sequence is CASSLAGLAANNEQFF. In DNA, the CDR3 is TGCGCCAGCAGCTTGGCTGGACTAGCGGCTAACAATGAGCAGTTCTTC. V usage is TRBV5-1 and J usage is TRBJ2-1, with 10 bases lining up with TRBD2. The CDR3 runs to 16 residues. The germline gives CDR1 SGHRS, CDR2 YFSETQ. With V trimmed by 0 bases and J by 5 bases, 5 bases remained unmatched.

This clonotype has at least ten counts. The chain couples TRBV7-2 to TRBJ1-5; 8 nucleotides match TRBD1. Germline CDR1 is SGHTA and CDR2 is FQGNSA. Unmatched junction bases numbered 3, after V lost 5 bases and J lost 6 bases. This CDR3 has 13 residues. CDR3 region: CASSKDRAQPQHF. The CDR3 nucleotides are TGTGCCAGCAGCAAGGACAGGGCTCAGCCCCAGCATTTT. Full variable domain (remainder filled in from reference TRBV7-2 and TRBJ1-5): GAGVSQSPSNKVTEKGKDVELRCDPISGHTALYWYRQSLGQGLEFLIYFQGNSAPDKSGLPSDRFSAERTGGSVSTLTIQRTQQEDSAVYLCASSKDRAQPQHFGDGTRLSIL.

The sample holds many counts of this clonotype. CDR3 sequence reads: CASSQDVASVGDNEQFF. The DNA for the CDR3 is TGTGCCAGCAGCCAAGATGTCGCTAGCGTAGGAGACAATGAGCAGTTCTTC. V usage is TRBV14 and J usage is TRBJ2-1; possible D gene TRBD2, 6 bases. The CDR3 length is 17 residues. The germline CDR1 and CDR2 sequences are SGHDN and FVKESK. Trimming took off 0 bases at V and 5 bases at J, with 17 bases between the two ends.

The sample holds many counts of this clonotype. The genes are TRBV29-1 and TRBJ2-7, with D unresolved. Per germline, CDR1 SQVTM and CDR2 ANQGSEA. V lost 5 bases and J lost 2, with 13 bases in between. CDR3 length: 13 amino acids. In nucleotides, the CDR3 is TGCAGCGTTCATGTAGGAGACACCTACGAGCAGTACTTC. Translation gives CSVHVGDTYEQYF.

This clonotype was seen repeatedly, ten times or more. The chain has TRBV7-8 and TRBJ2-3; the D call may be TRBD1 or TRBD2 (5 bases each). CDR3 length equals 14 residues. Per germline, CDR1 SGHVS and CDR2 FQNEAQ. Deletions cut 3 bases from V and 5 bases from J, with 12 bases between. The CDR3: CASSLAGAGDTQYF. CDR3 DNA: TGTGCCAGCAGCTTGGCTGGGGCGGGAGATACGCAGTATTTT. The full variable domain, with the rest looked up from reference TRBV7-8 and TRBJ2-3, is GAGVSQSPRYKVAKRGQDVALRCDPISGHVSLFWYQQALGQGPEFLTYFQNEAQLDKSGLPSDRFFAERPEGSVSTLKIQRTQQEDSAVYLCASSLAGAGDTQYFGPGTRLTVL.

This chain's CDR3 is CASSYKTGQTYGYTF. CDR3 bases: TGTGCCAGCAGTTACAAGACGGGACAGACCTATGGCTACACCTTC. J is TRBJ1-2 and V is TRBV2; TRBD1 aligns across 7 bases. This CDR3 is built from 15 residues. Per germline, CDR1 SNHLY and CDR2 FYNNEI. The trim removed 5 bases at V and 4 bases at J, leaving 10 bases unmatched.

This clonotype was seen ten or more times. The genes are TRBV10-3 and TRBJ2-1; D possibly corresponds to TRBD2 (5 bases). Trimming cost V 4 bases and J 3 bases, with 13 bases left between them. The CDR3 length is 15 residues. Germline assignment: CDR1 ENHRY and CDR2 SYGVKD. CDR3 sequence (DNA): TGTGCCATCAGTGTCGGGGAAGGGATCTACAATGAGCAGTTCTTC. Translated, it gives CAISVGEGIYNEQFF.

The sample holds many counts of this clonotype. The V gene is TRBV12-5, the J gene TRBJ2-1; D is undetermined. The V and J ends lost 5 bases and 8 bases respectively, with 19 bases between them. The CDR3 contains 15 residues. Germline V lookup: CDR1 LGHNT, CDR2 FRNRAP. The CDR3 loop reads CASGMTDGLIDEQFF. The DNA of the CDR3 is TGTGCTAGTGGTATGACTGACGGTCTAATCGATGAGCAGTTCTTC.

The sample holds many counts of this clonotype. This chain uses TRBV7-9 with TRBJ2-1; 10 nucleotides agree with TRBD2. Germline lookup yields CDR1 SEHNR and CDR2 FQNEAQ (reference sequence). The length of the CDR3 is 13 residues. V shed 3 bases and J 13 bases; nucleotides not matched to a gene: 6. The CDR3 nucleotides read TGTGCCAGCAGCTTTCCTAGCGGGAGCCGTCAGTTCTTC. Its translation is CASSFPSGSRQFF.

At least ten counts were recorded for this clonotype. CDR3 amino acids: CASSPSSGQETQYF. CDR3 sequence (DNA): TGTGCCAGCAGCCCCAGTAGCGGGCAAGAGACCCAGTACTTC. The chain couples TRBV7-9 to TRBJ2-5, with TRBD2 identical over 7 bases. This CDR3 has 14 residues. CDR1 is SEHNR, CDR2 FQNEAQ, per germline (reference sequence). V was clipped by 5 bases and J by 2 bases; unmatched bases: 5.

This clonotype was recorded at least ten times. The rearrangement uses TRBV7-3 and TRBJ2-5; the match to TRBD2 covers 10 bases. V lost 5 bases, J lost 2 bases, and 8 bases stayed unmatched. Germline V gene lookup returns CDR1 SGHTA and CDR2 FQGTGA. CDR3 size: 16 residues. Written as DNA, the CDR3 is TGTGCCAGCAGCGCCACTAGCGGGAAGCTGCAAGAGACCCAGTACTTC. This sequence encodes CASSATSGKLQETQYF.